Below are 11 T cell receptor beta chains sequenced from a single sample in a study of cytomegalovirus exposure and HLA in healthy donors. The PCR used 60 Vbeta and 13 Jbeta primers. The method was immunoSEQ multiplex PCR; TCRdb's version includes in-frame clones alone and lacks a portion of them. The sample includes around 150,000 clones, less than 90% of them seen just once. The sample comprised PBMCs. The origin of the receptors is a woman under 30 in good health and CMV-seronegative.

This rearrangement joins TRBV6-1 to TRBJ2-7; D gene uncertain. The CDR3 is 15 residues long. Trimming shortened V by 2 bases and J by 5 bases, and 16 bases separated the two germline ends. Looked up from germline, CDR1 is MNHNS and CDR2 is SASEGT. The CDR3 loop reads CASSESKRGSDEQYF. The CDR3 coding sequence is TGTGCCAGCAGTGAATCGAAGCGTGGGTCGGACGAGCAGTACTTC.

Details on this clone: The junction departs from the called germline gene at one end, perhaps through a read error. The chain employs TRBV7-9 and TRBJ1-6; maybe TRBD1 (5 bases). The germline V gene has CDR1 SEHNR and CDR2 FQNEAQ (reference sequence). This CDR3 spans 16 amino acids. CDR3 amino acids: CSSSPVAGGYNSPLHF. The CDR3 DNA sequence: TGTTCCAGCAGCCCGGTCGCGGGGGGCTATAATTCACCCCTCCACTTT.

With regard to this clone: Other DNA sequences in this specimen translate into the identical CDR3. The CDR3 DNA follows: TGTGCCAGCAGTTACTCCGGACTTGCCTACGAGCAGTACTTC. It specifies CASSYSGLAYEQYF. The gene calls are TRBV6-5 and TRBJ2-7; TRBD2 is a possible D gene (5 bases). The CDR3 consists of 14 residues. V was cut by 0 bases and J by 2 bases, with 8 bases left in between. Germline-derived CDR1 and CDR2 are MNHEY and SVGAGI.

V and J are TRBV5-1 and TRBJ1-2, with D tentatively TRBD1 (6 bases). The CDR3 is 13 amino acids. The V gene's germline CDR1 is SGHRS and CDR2 YFSETQ. The V end lost 4 bases, the J end lost 8 bases, and 15 bases lay between the germline ends. The CDR3 loop is CASSLETGSGYTF. The CDR3 DNA follows: TGCGCCAGCAGCCTTGAGACAGGTAGCGGCTACACCTTC. Together with reference TRBV5-1 and TRBJ1-2, the CDR3 gives the full variable domain: KAGVTQTPRYLIKTRGQQVTLSCSPISGHRSVSWYQQTPGQGLQFLFEYFSETQRNKGNFPGRFSGRQFSNSRSEMNVSTLELGDSALYLCASSLETGSGYTFGSGTRLTVV.

The chain carries TRBV7-8 and TRBJ2-3, with D perhaps matching TRBD1 (6 bases). This CDR3 has 15 amino acids. Germline loops: CDR1 SGHVS, CDR2 FQNEAQ. Deletions cut 6 bases from V and 2 bases from J, with 15 bases between. The CDR3 DNA reads as TGTGCCAGCAGACTCCGGGACACTAACACAGATACGCAGTATTTT. It is translated as CASRLRDTNTDTQYF.

This sequence joins TRBV11-1 and TRBJ2-1; D unresolved. Germline V gene sequence: CDR1 SGHAT, CDR2 FQDESV (reference sequence). This CDR3 contains 12 residues. The V end lost 5 bases, the J end lost 5 bases, and 7 bases lay between the germline ends. CDR3 protein: CASSPTDNEQFF. The CDR3 bases are TGTGCCAGCAGCCCCACAGACAATGAGCAGTTCTTC. Complete variable domain (other parts from reference TRBV11-1 and TRBJ2-1): EAEVAQSPRYKITEKSQAVAFWCDPISGHATLYWYRQILGQGPELLVQFQDESVVDDSQLPKDRFSAERLKGVDSTLKIQPAELGDSAMYLCASSPTDNEQFFGPGTRLTVL.

V and J are TRBV6-6 and TRBJ2-2, with TRBD2 identical over 7 bases. After removal of 7 bases from V and 0 bases from J, the junction contained 8 bases not matched to a gene. There are 16 residues in the CDR3. Germline CDR1 is MNHNY and CDR2 is SVGAGI (reference sequence). CDR3 region: CASTSRGNANTGELFF. Here the CDR3 DNA reads TGTGCCAGCACCTCGCGGGGGAACGCGAACACCGGGGAGCTGTTTTTT.

This chain connects TRBV30 to TRBJ1-2, with TRBD1 matching over 8 bases. This CDR3 region has 12 residues. Germline CDR1 and CDR2: GTSNPN and SVGIG (reference sequence). V was clipped by 8 bases and J by 4 bases; unmatched bases: 6. The CDR3 sequence: CARDRRSYGYTF. The DNA for the CDR3 is TGTGCCCGGGACAGGCGATCCTATGGCTACACCTTC.

The genes are TRBV27 and TRBJ2-1; D might be TRBD1 (6 bases). V was cut by 6 bases and J by 7 bases, with 13 bases left in between. The germline gives CDR1 MNHEY, CDR2 SMNVEV (reference sequence). The CDR3 is made up of 13 amino acids. The CDR3 here is CASSRDTGNEQFF. CDR3 in DNA: TGTGCCAGCAGCCGGGATACAGGGAATGAGCAGTTCTTC.

V is TRBV9 and J is TRBJ2-3; 11 nucleotides match TRBD2. The CDR3 has 18 residues. The trim removed 0 bases at V and 4 bases at J, leaving 10 bases unmatched. From germline, CDR1 is SGDLS and CDR2 YYNGEE. Here the CDR3 reads CASSVAGVAGGPADTQYF. The CDR3 bases are TGTGCCAGCAGCGTAGCGGGGGTAGCGGGAGGGCCGGCAGATACGCAGTATTTT. Full variable domain (missing parts from reference TRBV9 and TRBJ2-3): DSGVTQTPKHLITATGQRVTLRCSPRSGDLSVYWYQQSLDQGLQFLIQYYNGEERAKGNILERFSAQQFPDLHSELNLSSLELGDSALYFCASSVAGVAGGPADTQYFGPGTRLTVL.

This chain uses TRBV19 with TRBJ1-2, with D perhaps TRBD1 (6 bases). This CDR3 contains 16 residues. Trimming shortened V by 3 bases and J by 3 bases, and 17 bases separated the two germline ends. CDR1 and CDR2 (germline): LNHDA, SQIVND (reference sequence). The CDR3: CASSMDWGQDHYGYTF. The CDR3 nucleotides read TGTGCCAGTAGTATGGATTGGGGGCAGGACCACTATGGCTACACCTTC.